This T cell receptor (beta chain) was observed in a study of blood T cell repertoires in COVID-19. Looking at the study overall: Italy, Spain and the United States were the sources of the convalescent and acute COVID-19 samples.

The CDR3 runs 17 residues. Germline trimming cut 5 bases from V and 0 bases from J; bases unmatched to any gene: 12. Per the germline V gene, CDR1 is LGHNA and CDR2 is YSLEER. Original analysis: Reference gene primer amplification gave nucleated cell count estimates. Clones were read by immunoSEQ multiplex PCR, and TCRdb kept only the in-frame ones, dropping some. The V and J calls and the clone size are those of that table, but D and trimming were determined from the DNA. The sample holds some 260,000 clones, approximately 85% seen once. This receptor was taken from a human donor in a cohort sampled during active COVID-19. Source material: peripheral blood. The rearrangement joins TRBV4-3 to TRBJ2-7; 8 positions match TRBD1. DNA for the CDR3: TGCGCCAGCAGCGTAGCGTACACCGGGACAGGCTCCTACGAGCAGTACTTC. Protein product: CASSVAYTGTGSYEQYF.